The 24 T cell receptor beta chains reported below all come from one sample, sequenced in a study of CD8 T cells in ankylosing spondylitis. Overall study findings and caveats: In ankylosing spondylitis blood, a motif of roughly 8 highly homologous TCR beta variants appeared characteristic.

Their antigens are not known. TCRdb reprocessed the 5' RACE reads with MiXCR, giving one entry per CDR3 protein. The table shows about 540,000 distinct CDR3 sequences, with more than 9.5% occurring only once. Sequenced input: blood, either unsorted or a sorted T cell fraction (not recorded which). The origin of the receptors is a male donor with ankylosing spondylitis.

The sample holds many counts of this clonotype. The J gene is TRBJ2-1, the V gene TRBV5-1, with D unresolved. The CDR3 extends over 15 amino acids. Germline CDR1 SGHRS, CDR2 YFSETQ. V shed 0 bases and J shed 1 base, with 8 bases lying between them. The CDR3 protein is CASSLAVGSYNEQFF. As DNA, the CDR3 is TGCGCCAGCAGCTTGGCTGTGGGATCCTACAATGAGCAGTTCTTC.

This clonotype was seen a few times. V and J are TRBV20-1 and TRBJ2-7; 7 nucleotides line up with TRBD1. Germline CDR1 DFQATT, CDR2 SNEGSKA (reference sequence). The CDR3 is 14 residues long. Losses at the gene ends were 6 bases for V and 2 bases for J; bases not matched to a gene: 10. CDR3 protein: CSANPGQSAYEQYF. CDR3 DNA: TGCAGTGCAAATCCGGGACAGAGTGCCTACGAGCAGTACTTC.

This clonotype came up a few times. V gene TRBV29-1 combines with J gene TRBJ1-1, with D possibly being TRBD1 (5 bases). V was pared by 6 bases and J by 1 base, with 15 bases between. In germline, CDR1 is SQVTM, CDR2 ANQGSEA. CDR3 length: 14 residues. CDR3 nucleotides: TGCAGCGTCCACTCTTGGGGCCAGAACACTGAAGCTTTCTTT. Encoded protein: CSVHSWGQNTEAFF.

This chain joins TRBV27 and TRBJ1-2; no clear D. Trimming took 0 bases from V and 7 from J, leaving 9 bases between them. Per germline, CDR1 MNHEY and CDR2 SMNVEV (reference sequence). CDR3 length: 13 residues. The CDR3 sequence is CASSLSAWSGYTF. For the CDR3, the DNA is TGTGCCAGCAGTTTATCGGCATGGTCTGGCTACACCTTC.

A few counts support this clonotype. The rearrangement links TRBV10-3 to TRBJ2-7, with a weak D call TRBD1 (6 bases). This CDR3 comprises 15 residues. V was trimmed by 5 bases and J by 3 bases, leaving 17 bases between them. Per the germline V gene, CDR1 is ENHRY and CDR2 is SYGVKD. CDR3 sequence: CAISTFQGISYEQYF. The CDR3 DNA is TGTGCCATCAGTACCTTTCAGGGGATCAGCTACGAGCAGTACTTC.

The chain combines TRBV12-3 or TRBV12-4 with TRBJ2-5; a weak D match, TRBD1 (7 bases). CDR3 length: 15 amino acids. Trimming cost V 3 bases and J 5 bases, with 16 bases left between them. CDR3 region: CASSLNGGGAETQYF. The CDR3 DNA sequence: TGTGCCAGCAGTTTGAATGGAGGGGGCGCGGAGACCCAGTACTTC.

This clonotype was seen a handful of times. This chain connects TRBV20-1 to TRBJ2-3; the match to TRBD2 covers 7 bases. The V segment lost 5 bases and the J segment 2 bases; nucleotides outside the gene matches: 10. The CDR3 is 15 amino acids. Germline assignment: CDR1 DFQATT and CDR2 SNEGSKA (reference sequence). CDR3 amino acids: CSAPLRRGYTDTQYF. CDR3 bases: TGCAGTGCTCCCCTAAGGCGGGGGTACACAGATACGCAGTATTTT.

This clonotype was seen only a few times. J is TRBJ2-7 and V is TRBV29-1, with 9 bases identical to TRBD1. V was pared by 6 bases and J by 6 bases, with 9 bases of the junction left unmatched. The CDR3 is 13 residues long. The V gene's germline CDR1 is SQVTM and CDR2 ANQGSEA. The chain's CDR3 is CSVDTGGWSEQYF. In DNA, the CDR3 is TGCAGCGTAGATACAGGGGGCTGGAGCGAGCAGTACTTC.

This clonotype was recorded at least ten times. The chain has TRBV5-1 and TRBJ1-5, with 12 bases matching TRBD1. The CDR3 is 17 residues long. Losses at the gene ends were 4 bases for V and 0 bases for J; bases not matched to a gene: 5. CDR1 and CDR2 (germline): SGHRS, YFSETQ. The CDR3 region is CASSPGQGAYSNQPQHF. CDR3 sequence (DNA): TGCGCCAGCAGCCCGGGACAGGGGGCTTATAGCAATCAGCCCCAGCATTTT.

As concerns this clonotype: A much more abundant neighbour one base away suggests this may be a read error. This sequence joins TRBV24-1 and TRBJ1-1, with TRBD1 matching over 8 bases. The CDR3 covers 15 residues. Germline-derived CDR1 and CDR2 are KGHDR and SFDVKD. Trimming removed 5 bases from V and 6 bases from J; junction bases left unmatched: 10. CDR3 in DNA: TGTGCCACCAGTGCCAAGACAGGGGACGGAGCTGAAGCTTTCTTT. Encoded protein: CATSAKTGDGAEAFF.

The chain has TRBV5-1 and TRBJ2-2; possible D gene TRBD1, 5 bases. The CDR3 runs 17 residues. The V and J ends lost 6 bases and 2 bases respectively, with 20 bases between them. Germline values: CDR1 SGHRS, CDR2 YFSETQ. This CDR3 reads CASIPSLIGENTGELFF. The CDR3 region has the DNA TGCGCCAGCATCCCGAGCTTGATAGGGGAAAACACCGGGGAGCTGTTTTTT.

This clonotype has more than one count but fewer than ten. V and J are TRBV7-9 and TRBJ2-5; 8 nucleotides agree with TRBD2. Germline V gene lookup returns CDR1 SEHNR and CDR2 FQNEAQ (reference sequence). Trimming took 5 bases from V and 5 from J; bases not matched to a gene: 7. The CDR3 is 14 residues long. CDR3 nucleotide sequence: TGTGCCAGCAGCCCCCACGGGACTAGGGAGACCCAGTACTTC. Protein product: CASSPHGTRETQYF.

The chain uses TRBV18 and TRBJ1-5; D is possibly TRBD1 (6 bases). There are 13 residues in the CDR3. Trimming shortened V by 2 bases and J by 8 bases, and 10 bases separated the two germline ends. Germline assignment: CDR1 KGHSH and CDR2 LQKENI. The CDR3 bases are TGTGCCAGCTCACCAACAGGGTTGGAGCCCCAGCATTTT. It codes for CASSPTGLEPQHF.

There are many counts of this clonotype. The chain carries TRBV24-1 and TRBJ2-2; either TRBD1 or TRBD2 may supply D (5 bases each). Germline CDR1 and CDR2: KGHDR and SFDVKD. Trimming left V 0 bases short and J 4 bases short, with 8 bases between. The CDR3 is 15 amino acids. This CDR3 reads CATSDLRGRTGELFF. The CDR3 DNA reads as TGTGCCACCAGTGATTTGCGGGGCCGCACCGGGGAGCTGTTTTTT.

The chain recombines TRBV3-1 with TRBJ1-2, with 11 bases that match TRBD1. The junction had 10 bases not matched to a gene; V was cut back by 5 bases and J by 5 bases. There are 16 residues in the CDR3. From germline, CDR1 is LGHDT and CDR2 YNNKEL (reference sequence). The CDR3 loop reads CASSSTRTGGNYGYTF. CDR3 nucleotides: TGTGCCAGCAGCTCCACCCGGACAGGGGGCAATTATGGCTACACCTTC.

This rearrangement joins TRBV7-6 to TRBJ2-2; D gene ambiguous. The V end lost 1 base, the J end lost 6 bases, and 15 bases lay between the germline ends. The CDR3 is 16 amino acids. CDR1 and CDR2 (germline): SGHVS, FNYEAQ. This CDR3 is CASSLVGISDAGELFF. The CDR3 bases are TGTGCCAGCAGCTTAGTGGGGATATCGGACGCCGGGGAGCTGTTTTTT.

The V call is TRBV15, the J call TRBJ1-2, with D uncertain. Germline V gives CDR1 LNHNV, CDR2 YYDKDF (reference sequence). V gave up 4 bases and J gave up 7 bases, with 13 bases separating them. The CDR3 totals 13 residues. CDR3 in DNA: TGTGCCACCAGCACTCGGTCAGGCATTGGCTACACCTTC. It translates to CATSTRSGIGYTF.

At least ten counts were recorded for this clonotype. The chain has TRBV12-3 or TRBV12-4 and TRBJ2-7, with TRBD1 identical over 9 bases. The CDR3 extends over 15 amino acids. V was pared by 5 bases and J by 4 bases, with 9 bases of the junction left unmatched. Here the CDR3 reads CASSPSGTGTYEQYV. The CDR3 DNA reads TGTGCCAGCAGTCCGTCCGGGACAGGGACATACGAGCAGTACGTC.

This clonotype was seen more than once but under ten times. The chain has TRBV20-1 and TRBJ1-5; D not resolved. This CDR3 is built from 15 residues. Trimming took 0 bases from V and 0 from J, leaving 9 bases between them. Germline values: CDR1 DFQATT, CDR2 SNEGSKA (reference sequence). The CDR3 DNA is TGCAGTGCTAGAGAATCTGAGTATAGCAATCAGCCCCAGCATTTT. Translating gives CSARESEYSNQPQHF.

This clonotype was recorded at least ten times. The rearrangement uses TRBV5-1 and TRBJ2-7; 11 bases fit TRBD1. V was pared by 4 bases and J by 4 bases, with 10 bases of the junction left unmatched. Germline V gene lookup returns CDR1 SGHRS and CDR2 YFSETQ. This CDR3 contains 16 residues. The CDR3 DNA is TGCGCCAGCAGCCCCCTAGAAGGACAGGGGGCATACGAGCAGTACTTC. It translates to CASSPLEGQGAYEQYF.

The rearrangement links TRBV3-1 to TRBJ1-3; no reliable D call. Germline CDR1 LGHDT, CDR2 YNNKEL (reference sequence). With 4 bases removed from V and 2 bases from J, the gap between germline ends came to 9 bases. CDR3 length equals 14 residues. The CDR3 here is CASSPTRTGNTIYF. The CDR3 DNA is TGTGCCAGCAGCCCAACACGAACTGGAAACACCATATATTTT.

This clonotype has more than one count but fewer than ten. The J gene is TRBJ2-3, the V gene TRBV25-1; 10 nucleotides align to TRBD2. Germline loops: CDR1 MGHDK, CDR2 SYGVNS. V lost 6 bases to trimming and J lost 5 bases; unmatched junction nucleotides: 2. The CDR3 is made up of 13 amino acids. The CDR3 nucleotides are TGTGCCAGCAGACTAGCGGGGATAGATACGCAGTATTTT. It translates to CASRLAGIDTQYF.

In its sample, this clonotype was seen a few times. V gene TRBV5-1 combines with J gene TRBJ2-3; D not resolved. Trimming took off 3 bases at V and 5 bases at J, with 10 bases between the two ends. This CDR3 region has 13 residues. Germline loops: CDR1 SGHRS, CDR2 YFSETQ. CDR3 nucleotides: TGCGCCAGCAGCTCAGAAGCAGTAGATACGCAGTATTTT. Its protein is CASSSEAVDTQYF.

The chain has TRBV10-3 and TRBJ2-5; 7 positions match TRBD2. The germline V gene has CDR1 ENHRY and CDR2 SYGVKD. Trimming cost V 4 bases and J 2 bases; bases outside gene matches: 7. CDR3 size: 15 residues. CDR3 coding DNA: TGTGCCATCAGTGGGAGGACTAGTAGTCAAGAGACCCAGTACTTC. This sequence encodes CAISGRTSSQETQYF.